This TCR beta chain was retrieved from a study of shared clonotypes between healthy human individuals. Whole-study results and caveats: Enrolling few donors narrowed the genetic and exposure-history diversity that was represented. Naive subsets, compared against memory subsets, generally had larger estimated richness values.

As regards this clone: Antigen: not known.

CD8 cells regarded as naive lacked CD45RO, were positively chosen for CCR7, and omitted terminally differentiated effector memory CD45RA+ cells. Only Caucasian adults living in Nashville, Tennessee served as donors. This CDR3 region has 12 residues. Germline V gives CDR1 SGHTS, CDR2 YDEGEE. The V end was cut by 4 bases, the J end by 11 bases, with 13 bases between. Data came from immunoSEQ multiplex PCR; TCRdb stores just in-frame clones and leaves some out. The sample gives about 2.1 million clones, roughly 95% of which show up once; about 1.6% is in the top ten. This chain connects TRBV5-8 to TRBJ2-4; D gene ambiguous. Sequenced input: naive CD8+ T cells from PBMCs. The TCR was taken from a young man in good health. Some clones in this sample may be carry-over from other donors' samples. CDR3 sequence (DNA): TGTGCCAGCAGCCTGGTTCCGGGCGTTCAGTACTTC. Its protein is CASSLVPGVQYF.